The 7 T cell receptor beta chains in this list originate from one sample, sequenced in a study of T cells after yellow fever vaccination. TCRdb independently ran MiXCR on the 5' RACE reads; one entry per CDR3 protein. This sample carries some 420,000 distinct CDR3 sequences, roughly a sixth of them seen once, and the ten largest clones take roughly a sixth. The sample in question was PBMCs, obtained before the yellow fever booster vaccination. Receptors originate from a young man who received the YFV17D yellow fever vaccine.

This clonotype was counted at least ten times. This chain connects TRBV5-1 to TRBJ2-7; TRBD1 aligns across 8 bases. The CDR3 covers 16 residues. Germline loops: CDR1 SGHRS, CDR2 YFSETQ. V lost 4 bases and J lost 2; bases outside the gene matches: 11. CDR3 in DNA: TGCGCCAGCAGCGCCCGGACAGGGCAATACACCTACGAGCAGTACTTC. Translation gives CASSARTGQYTYEQYF.

In its sample, this clonotype was seen a few times. CDR3 amino acids: CASSLGWLFF. The CDR3 nucleotides read TGTGCCAGCAGCTTAGGGTGGCTGTTTTTT. The chain is built from TRBV7-2 and TRBJ2-2, with D uncertain. CDR1 is SGHTA and CDR2 is FQGNSA in the germline V gene. The CDR3 contains 10 residues. Trimming removed 1 base at V and 13 bases at J, with 4 bases between.

This clonotype was counted between two and nine times. The chain carries TRBV24-1 and TRBJ2-5; D not resolved. The V gene lost 3 bases and the J gene lost 1 base, with 8 bases spanning the gap. Germline V gene sequence: CDR1 KGHDR, CDR2 SFDVKD. The CDR3 is 14 amino acids. The CDR3 DNA reads as TGTGCCACCAGTGATGCGGAAACCCAAGAGACCCAGTACTTC. The encoded protein is CATSDAETQETQYF.

This clonotype has just a few counts. The chain couples TRBV20-1 to TRBJ2-1, with a weak D call TRBD2 (6 bases). The ends were cut back, 0 bases at V and 1 base at J, with 10 bases in the middle. The CDR3 length is 15 residues. CDR1 is DFQATT, CDR2 SNEGSKA, per germline (reference sequence). This CDR3 is CSARDFGGSYNEQFF. Here the CDR3 DNA reads TGCAGTGCTAGAGATTTTGGGGGGTCCTACAATGAGCAGTTCTTC.

The DNA for the CDR3 is TGTGCCAGCAGTTCCCAGATCAAGGGGGCAACCGGGGAGCTGTTTTTT. As protein: CASSSQIKGATGELFF. The rearrangement uses TRBV6-5 and TRBJ2-2; 7 bases are shared with TRBD1. V shed 4 bases, J shed 5 bases, and the junction held 10 bases outside the gene matches. Per the germline V gene, CDR1 is MNHEY and CDR2 is SVGAGI. The CDR3 covers 16 residues.

The gene calls are TRBV20-1 and TRBJ2-7; 7 bases line up with TRBD2. Germline V lookup: CDR1 DFQATT, CDR2 SNEGSKA (reference sequence). The CDR3 is 13 amino acids. V lost 5 bases, J lost 2 bases, and 6 bases stayed unmatched. This CDR3 is CSARWRGTYEQYF. As DNA, the CDR3 is TGCAGTGCTCGCTGGCGGGGGACCTACGAGCAGTACTTC.

This clonotype was seen at least ten times. V usage is TRBV5-1 and J usage is TRBJ2-3, with D hard to call. The CDR3 has 12 amino acids. From germline, CDR1 is SGHRS and CDR2 YFSETQ. The ends were cut back, 2 bases at V and 6 bases at J, with 7 bases in the middle. The CDR3 reads CASSFLLDTQYF. The CDR3 coding sequence is TGCGCCAGCAGCTTTTTATTGGATACGCAGTATTTT.